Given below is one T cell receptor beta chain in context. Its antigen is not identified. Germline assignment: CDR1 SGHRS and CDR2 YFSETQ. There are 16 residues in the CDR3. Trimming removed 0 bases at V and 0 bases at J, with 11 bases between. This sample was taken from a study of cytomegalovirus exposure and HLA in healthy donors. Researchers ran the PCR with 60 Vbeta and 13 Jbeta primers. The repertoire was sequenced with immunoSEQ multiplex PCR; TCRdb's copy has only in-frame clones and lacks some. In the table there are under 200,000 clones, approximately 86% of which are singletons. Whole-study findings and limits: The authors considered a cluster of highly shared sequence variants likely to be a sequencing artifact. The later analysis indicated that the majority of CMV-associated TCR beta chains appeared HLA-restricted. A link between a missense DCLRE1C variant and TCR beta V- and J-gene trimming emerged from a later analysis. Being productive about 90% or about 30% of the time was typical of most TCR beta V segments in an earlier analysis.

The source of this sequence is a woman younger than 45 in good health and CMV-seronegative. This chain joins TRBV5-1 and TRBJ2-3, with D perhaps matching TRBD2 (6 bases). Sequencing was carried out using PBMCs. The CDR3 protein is CASSLGGDPSTDTQYF. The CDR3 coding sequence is TGCGCCAGCAGCTTGGGGGGGGACCCAAGCACAGATACGCAGTATTTT.